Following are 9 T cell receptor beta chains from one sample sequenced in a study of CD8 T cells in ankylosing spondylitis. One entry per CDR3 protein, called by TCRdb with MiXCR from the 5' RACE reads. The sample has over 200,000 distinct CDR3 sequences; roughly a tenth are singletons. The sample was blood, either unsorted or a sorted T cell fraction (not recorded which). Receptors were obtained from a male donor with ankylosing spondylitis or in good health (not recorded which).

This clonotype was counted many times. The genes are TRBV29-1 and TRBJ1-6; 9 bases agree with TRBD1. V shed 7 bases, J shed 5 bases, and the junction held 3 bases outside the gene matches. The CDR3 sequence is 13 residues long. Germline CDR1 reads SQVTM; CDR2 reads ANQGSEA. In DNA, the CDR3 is TGCAGCGCCCGGACAGGGGATAATTCACCCCTCCACTTT. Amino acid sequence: CSARTGDNSPLHF.

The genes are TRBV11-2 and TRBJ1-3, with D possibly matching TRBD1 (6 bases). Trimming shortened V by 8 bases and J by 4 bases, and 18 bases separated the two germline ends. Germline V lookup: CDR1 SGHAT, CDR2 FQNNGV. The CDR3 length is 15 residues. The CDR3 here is CASLRLGGPGNTIYF. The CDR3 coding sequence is TGTGCCAGCCTTCGATTGGGGGGCCCCGGAAACACCATATATTTT.

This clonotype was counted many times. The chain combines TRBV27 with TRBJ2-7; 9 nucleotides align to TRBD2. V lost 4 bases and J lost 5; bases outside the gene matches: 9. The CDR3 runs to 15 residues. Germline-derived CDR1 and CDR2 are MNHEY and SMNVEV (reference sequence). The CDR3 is CASSSRLAASNEQYF. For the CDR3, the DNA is TGTGCCAGCAGTTCGCGACTAGCGGCTTCCAACGAGCAGTACTTC.

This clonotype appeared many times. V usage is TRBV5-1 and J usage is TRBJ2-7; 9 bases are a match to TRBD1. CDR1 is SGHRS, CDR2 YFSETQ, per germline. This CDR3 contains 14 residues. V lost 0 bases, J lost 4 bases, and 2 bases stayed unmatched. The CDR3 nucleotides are TGCGCCAGCAGCTTGGCCGGGACAGGGTACGAGCAGTACTTC. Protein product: CASSLAGTGYEQYF.

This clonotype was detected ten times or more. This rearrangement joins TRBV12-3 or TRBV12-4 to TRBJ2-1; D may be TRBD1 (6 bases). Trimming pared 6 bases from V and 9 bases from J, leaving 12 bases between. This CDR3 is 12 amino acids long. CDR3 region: CASSLDRTEQFF. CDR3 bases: TGTGCCAGCAGCCTCGACAGGACTGAGCAGTTCTTC.

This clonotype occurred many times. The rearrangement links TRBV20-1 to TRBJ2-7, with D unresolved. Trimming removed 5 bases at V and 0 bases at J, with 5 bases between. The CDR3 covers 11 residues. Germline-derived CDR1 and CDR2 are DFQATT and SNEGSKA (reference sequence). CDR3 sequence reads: CSAERSYEQYF. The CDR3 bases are TGCAGTGCTGAGCGCTCCTACGAGCAGTACTTC.

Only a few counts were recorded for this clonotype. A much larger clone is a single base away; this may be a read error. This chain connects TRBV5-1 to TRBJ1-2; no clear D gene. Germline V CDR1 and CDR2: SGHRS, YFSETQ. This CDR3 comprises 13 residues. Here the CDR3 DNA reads TGCGCCAGCACCTTGGAACGGAACTATGGCTACACCTTC. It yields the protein CASTLERNYGYTF.

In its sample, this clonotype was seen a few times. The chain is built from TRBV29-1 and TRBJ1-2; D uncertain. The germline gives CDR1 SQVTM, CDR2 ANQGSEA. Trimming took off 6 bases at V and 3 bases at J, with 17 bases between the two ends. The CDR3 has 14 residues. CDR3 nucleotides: TGCAGCGTCGAGACTGGGGTCTTTGACTATGGCTACACCTTC. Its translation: CSVETGVFDYGYTF. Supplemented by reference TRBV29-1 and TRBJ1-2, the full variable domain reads SAVISQKPSRDICQRGTSLTIQCQVDSQVTMMFWYRQQPGQSLTLIATANQGSEATYESGFVIDKFPISRPNLTFSTLTVSNMSPEDSSIYLCSVETGVFDYGYTFGSGTRLTVV.

The CDR3 nucleotides are TGTGCTAGTGGTTTGGACTCCCCGGGTGGGACCTACAATGAGCAGTTCTTC. Amino acids: CASGLDSPGGTYNEQFF. The chain couples TRBV12-5 to TRBJ2-1; no clear D gene. CDR1 and CDR2 (germline): LGHNT, FRNRAP. The CDR3 sequence is 17 residues long. The V and J ends lost 1 base and 2 bases respectively, with 15 bases between them.